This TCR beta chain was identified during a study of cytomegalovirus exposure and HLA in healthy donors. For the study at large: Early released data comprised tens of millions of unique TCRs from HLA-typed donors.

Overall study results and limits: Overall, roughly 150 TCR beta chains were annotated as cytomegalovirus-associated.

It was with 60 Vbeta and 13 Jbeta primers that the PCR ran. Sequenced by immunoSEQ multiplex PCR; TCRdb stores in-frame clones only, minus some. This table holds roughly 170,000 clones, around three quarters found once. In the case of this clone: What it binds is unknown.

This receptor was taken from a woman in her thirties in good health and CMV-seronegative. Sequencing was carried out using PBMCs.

The CDR3 DNA is TGTGCCAGCAGTGAAACCGGGACAGACCAAGACTATGGCTACACCTTC. Residues: CASSETGTDQDYGYTF. The chain couples TRBV25-1 to TRBJ1-2; 7 nucleotides agree with TRBD1. The CDR3 totals 16 residues. Germline V gene sequence: CDR1 MGHDK, CDR2 SYGVNS. V lost 2 bases and J lost 3; bases outside the gene matches: 9.